What follows describes a single TCR beta chain. This entry comes from a study of cytomegalovirus exposure and HLA in healthy donors. Germline V gene lookup returns CDR1 DFQATT and CDR2 SNEGSKA (reference sequence). The CDR3 sequence is 11 residues long. Deletions cut 6 bases from V and 3 bases from J, with 9 bases between. PCR was performed using 60 Vbeta and 13 Jbeta primers. Assay: immunoSEQ multiplex PCR; the TCRdb copy retains only in-frame clones and omits some. The repertoire consists of about 89,000 clones, with roughly three quarters occurring once and the leading ten covering 3.7%. Sequencing was performed on PBMCs. This rearrangement joins TRBV20-1 to TRBJ2-7; D is uncertain. This clonotype was obtained from a man under 40 in good health and CMV-seronegative. Here the CDR3 DNA reads TGCAGTGCCCCCATTTTCTACGAGCAGTACTTC. Protein product: CSAPIFYEQYF.